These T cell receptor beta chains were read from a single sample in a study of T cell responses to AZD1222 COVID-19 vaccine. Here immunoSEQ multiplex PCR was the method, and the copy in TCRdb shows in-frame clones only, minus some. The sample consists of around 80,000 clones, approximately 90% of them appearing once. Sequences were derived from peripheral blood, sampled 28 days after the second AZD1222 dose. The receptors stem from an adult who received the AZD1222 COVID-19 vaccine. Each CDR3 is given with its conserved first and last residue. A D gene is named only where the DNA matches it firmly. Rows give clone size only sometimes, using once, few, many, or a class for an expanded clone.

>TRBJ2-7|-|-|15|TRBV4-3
CASSQSRGVSYEQYF
TGCGCCAGCAGCCAATCCAGGGGTGTCTCCTACGAGCAGTACTTC
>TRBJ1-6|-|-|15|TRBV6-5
CASSYLTGSRSPLHF
TGTGCCAGCAGTTACTTAACAGGGTCACGTTCACCCCTCCACTTT
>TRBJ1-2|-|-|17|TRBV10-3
CAISEGLGAGLRYGYTF
TGTGCCATCAGTGAGGGCCTAGGGGCAGGGCTTCGCTATGGCTACACCTTC
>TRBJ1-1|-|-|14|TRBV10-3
CAISEAGTNTEAFF
TGTGCCATCAGTGAAGCAGGGACGAACACTGAAGCTTTCTTT
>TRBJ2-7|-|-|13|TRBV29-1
CSVGTGQNYEQYF
TGCAGCGTTGGGACGGGACAAAACTACGAGCAGTACTTC
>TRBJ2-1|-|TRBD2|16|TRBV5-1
CASSLGLAGDADEQFF
TGCGCCAGCAGCTTGGGACTAGCGGGAGATGCAGATGAGCAGTTCTTC
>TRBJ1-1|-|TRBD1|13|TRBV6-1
CASSDQGGAEAFF
TGTGCCAGCAGTGATCAGGGGGGTGCTGAAGCTTTCTTT
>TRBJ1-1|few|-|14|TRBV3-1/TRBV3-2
CASSQPPGVGEAFF
TGTGCCAGCAGCCAACCGCCGGGGGTGGGTGAAGCTTTCTTT
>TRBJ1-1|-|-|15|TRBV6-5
CASSTQGLVRTEAFF
TGTGCCAGCAGTACTCAAGGCTTGGTTAGGACAGAAGCTTTCTTT
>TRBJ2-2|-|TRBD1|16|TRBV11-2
CASSLAGTENTGELFF
TGTGCCAGCAGCTTAGCCGGGACAGAGAACACCGGGGAGCTGTTTTTT